Listed below are T cell receptor beta chains from one sample, sequenced in a study of cytomegalovirus exposure and HLA in healthy donors. The data were produced by immunoSEQ multiplex PCR, yet TCRdb's version contains in-frame clones alone and is incomplete. The data show approximately 190,000 clones, over 75% seen once. Sample: PBMCs. These receptors were collected from a man in his fifties or sixties in good health and CMV-seronegative. The CDR3 runs from the conserved cysteine through the conserved F or W. A D gene is named only where the DNA matches it firmly. Clone size, where shown, is once, few, many, or a class for clones that have expanded.

J gene,clone size,V gene,CDR3 length,D gene,CDR3 DNA,CDR3 protein
TRBJ2-7,NA,TRBV7-2,14,NA,TGTGCCAGCAGCTTATCAACAGTCTCCTACGAGCAGTACTTC,CASSLSTVSYEQYF
TRBJ2-7,few,TRBV7-2,14,NA,TGTGCCAGCAGCTTAGACAGGAGCTCCTACGAGCAGTACTTC,CASSLDRSSYEQYF
TRBJ2-2,NA,TRBV6-5,12,NA,TGTGCCAGCAGTTCTACCTCCGGGGAGCTGTTTTTT,CASSSTSGELFF
TRBJ1-1,NA,TRBV5-6,13,NA,TGTGCCAGCAGCCCCCCAGGGGCCACTGAAGCTTTCTTT,CASSPPGATEAFF
TRBJ2-5,NA,TRBV27,14,TRBD2,TGTGCCAGCAGGCTAGCGGGGGGGCAAAAGACCCAGTACTTC,CASRLAGGQKTQYF
TRBJ2-2,NA,TRBV27,14,NA,TGTGCCAGCAGAAGGGGGGGGAGCACCGGGGAGCTGTTTTTT,CASRRGGSTGELFF
TRBJ1-6,NA,TRBV27,14,NA,TGTGCCAGCTGCCGCGAGGCTCTGAATTCACCCCTCCACTTT,CASCREALNSPLHF
TRBJ2-1,once,TRBV27,15,TRBD1,TGTGCCAGCAGTCCGACAGGGGTACCCTACAATGAGCAGTTCTTC,CASSPTGVPYNEQFF
TRBJ1-1,NA,TRBV7-9,13,NA,TGTGCCAGCAGCTTAGCCGGGGTGGGTGAAGCTTTCTTT,CASSLAGVGEAFF
TRBJ2-7,NA,TRBV7-2,14,NA,TGTGCCAGCACCCAACGACAGGCAGCCGGCGAGCAGTACTTC,CASTQRQAAGEQYF
TRBJ2-3,NA,TRBV9,12,NA,TGTGCCAGCAGCGGCCGGGACTCCAGCCCGTATTTT,CASSGRDSSPYF
TRBJ1-5,NA,TRBV21-1,21,NA,TGTGCCAGCAGCTTTCACACCCCCGGGACAGGGGGCTTACATAGCAATCAGCCCCAGCATTTT,CASSFHTPGTGGLHSNQPQHF
TRBJ2-1,few,TRBV6-5,15,NA,TGTGCCAGCAGTTACGGGGCTAGCTCCTACAATGAGCAGTTCTTC,CASSYGASSYNEQFF
TRBJ1-1,few,TRBV29-1,15,NA,TGCAGCGCTAACGCTCCAGGATTTGGAAACACTGAAGCTTTCTTT,CSANAPGFGNTEAFF
TRBJ1-5,NA,TRBV7-2,15,NA,TGTGCCGGCAGCTTTGTTGACAGACCCCTAGGGGCCCAGCATTTT,CAGSFVDRPLGAQHF
TRBJ2-7,few,TRBV5-6,13,NA,TGTGCCAGCAGCGCCGACAGGAACTACGAGCAGTACTTC,CASSADRNYEQYF
TRBJ2-3,NA,TRBV4-3,16,TRBD2,TGCGCCAGCAGCCAAGATCCCAGCGGGGTCACAGATACGCAGTATTTT,CASSQDPSGVTDTQYF
TRBJ1-6,NA,TRBV18,14,NA,TGTGCCAGCTCACCATGGGGCCTCAATTCACCCCTCCACTTT,CASSPWGLNSPLHF
TRBJ2-3,few,TRBV4-3,19,NA,TGCGCCAGCAGCCAGTACACGCAGGCCGGCGGGGCTAGCACAGATACGCAGTATTTT,CASSQYTQAGGASTDTQYF
TRBJ2-3,NA,TRBV5-4,15,TRBD1,TGTGCCAGCAGCCTCGGACAGGGGACCACAGATACGCAGTATTTT,CASSLGQGTTDTQYF
TRBJ2-5,once,TRBV5-6,14,TRBD2,TGTGCCAGCAGCCGTCGCGGGGGGGGAGAGACCCAGTACTTC,CASSRRGGGETQYF
TRBJ1-1,NA,TRBV7-8,13,NA,TGTGCCAGCAGCTTATCGGGTGGTACTGAAGCTTTCTTT,CASSLSGGTEAFF
TRBJ2-6,NA,TRBV4-3,17,NA,TGCGCCAGCAGCCAAGAGGTGGGGGGGCCCGGGGCCAACGTCCTGACTTTC,CASSQEVGGPGANVLTF
TRBJ1-6,NA,TRBV9,16,TRBD1,TGTGCCAGCAGCGTAGCTTGGGGACAGAATAATTCACCCCTCCACTTT,CASSVAWGQNNSPLHF
TRBJ1-2,NA,TRBV9,14,NA,TGTGCCAGCAACGCGATGGGACATAACTATGGCTACACCTTC,CASNAMGHNYGYTF
TRBJ1-5,NA,TRBV9,13,NA,TGTGCCAGCAGCGCGAGGGGGAATCAGCCCCAGCATTTT,CASSARGNQPQHF
TRBJ1-5,NA,TRBV7-2,14,NA,TGTGCCAGCAGCTCCCAGGGGCGCAATCAGCCCCAGCATTTT,CASSSQGRNQPQHF
TRBJ2-5,NA,TRBV13,13,TRBD2,TGTGCCAGCAAGCGGGGATCGAAAGAGACCCAGTACTTC,CASKRGSKETQYF
TRBJ2-1,NA,TRBV4-3,15,NA,TGCGCCAGCAGCCAAGGGTTAGCCGACCACAATGAGCAGTTCTTC,CASSQGLADHNEQFF
TRBJ2-3,NA,TRBV7-3,15,NA,TGTGCCAGCAGGCGGGCGGATTTGAACACAGATACGCAGTATTTT,CASRRADLNTDTQYF
TRBJ1-2,few,TRBV7-3,14,NA,TGTGCCAGCAGCCCAAGTGCCCTAGAGAATGGCTACACCTTC,CASSPSALENGYTF
TRBJ2-7,many,TRBV6-5,14,TRBD1,TGTGCCAGCAGGAAGACAGGGGACTCCTACGAGCAGTACTTC,CASRKTGDSYEQYF
TRBJ1-6,NA,TRBV13,14,NA,TGTGCCAGCAGCCCTCGGGAGGTTAATTCACCCCTCCACTTT,CASSPREVNSPLHF
TRBJ2-1,NA,TRBV7-3,13,NA,TGTGCCAGCAGCTCACAGGGTAAGGATGAGCAGTTCTTC,CASSSQGKDEQFF
TRBJ2-3,NA,TRBV5-1,15,TRBD2,TGCGCCAGCAGACCCGGGGGGGCATTCCCAGATACGCAGTATTTT,CASRPGGAFPDTQYF
TRBJ1-1,NA,TRBV29-1,13,NA,TGCAGCGCTGACAGGTTGGGGAACACTGAAGCTTTCTTT,CSADRLGNTEAFF
TRBJ2-1,NA,TRBV9,15,NA,TGTGCCAGCAGCGCCAATACAGGATCCTACAATGAGCAGTTCTTC,CASSANTGSYNEQFF
TRBJ2-1,NA,TRBV2,10,NA,TGTGCCAGCAGTGATGGGCGGCAGTTCTTC,CASSDGRQFF
TRBJ1-1,NA,TRBV14,15,NA,TGTGCCAGCAGTCACGGGTTAGGATTGGACACTGAAGCTTTCTTT,CASSHGLGLDTEAFF
TRBJ1-2,NA,TRBV2,13,NA,TGTGCCAGCAGTGAAAACCCTTCTGCGGGCTACACCTTC,CASSENPSAGYTF
TRBJ2-1,few,TRBV5-6,16,NA,TGTGCCAGCAGCTTGCCTACTGAAGGAGGGGACAATGAGCAGTTCTTC,CASSLPTEGGDNEQFF
TRBJ2-5,NA,TRBV5-4,12,NA,TGTGCCAGCAGCTACGGCCAAGAGACCCAGTACTTC,CASSYGQETQYF
TRBJ2-7,NA,TRBV4-3,14,NA,TGCGCCAGCAGCCAAGATACAGCTGGTTTCGAGCAGTACTTC,CASSQDTAGFEQYF
TRBJ1-2,few,TRBV4-3,15,NA,TGCGCCAGCAGCCGAGGGAGGGCCACTAACTATGGCTACACCTTC,CASSRGRATNYGYTF
TRBJ1-3,NA,TRBV5-1,15,TRBD1,TGCGCCAGCAGCTGGGACAGGGGGTCTGGAAACACCATATATTTT,CASSWDRGSGNTIYF
TRBJ1-5,few,TRBV2,13,TRBD1,TGTGCCAGCGGAGACAGGGGGAACCAGCCCCAGCATTTT,CASGDRGNQPQHF
TRBJ2-3,NA,TRBV6-1,15,NA,TGTGCCAGCGGAAAGGGGTATTCGAGCACAGATACGCAGTATTTT,CASGKGYSSTDTQYF
TRBJ2-1,NA,TRBV6-6,15,TRBD1,TGTGCCAGCAGTCTCCGGGACAGGGTCCACAATGAGCAGTTCTTC,CASSLRDRVHNEQFF
TRBJ2-3,NA,TRBV12-5,15,TRBD2,TGTGCTAGTGGTTCGCGGGGGGTTGGCACAGATACGCAGTATTTT,CASGSRGVGTDTQYF
TRBJ2-3,NA,TRBV2,18,NA,TGTGCCAGCAGTGGTCGGGCCCCGGAGGGGACCTCCGTAGATACGCAGTATTTT,CASSGRAPEGTSVDTQYF
TRBJ2-3,NA,TRBV2,14,NA,TGTGCCAGCAGCCCCCGTAGGGGTGCAGATACGCAGTATTTT,CASSPRRGADTQYF
TRBJ2-6,NA,TRBV6-1,15,NA,TGTGCCGGGGCCAGATCTAGCTCTGGGGCCAACGTCCTGACTTTC,CAGARSSSGANVLTF
TRBJ2-3,NA,TRBV7-3,13,NA,TGTGCCAGCAGCAACCGACTAGCAGATACGCAGTATTTT,CASSNRLADTQYF
TRBJ2-7,NA,TRBV5-5,17,TRBD2,TGTGCCAGCAGCCGAAGTGCGACTAGCGGCACGTCTTACGAGCAGTACTTC,CASSRSATSGTSYEQYF
TRBJ2-7,NA,TRBV10-1,16,NA,TGCGCCAGCAGTGGGTATTTGCGGGGTCACACCTACGAGCAGTACTTC,CASSGYLRGHTYEQYF
TRBJ1-2,NA,TRBV5-4,13,NA,TGTGCCAGCATGACCAGGGGAGCGCTTGGCTACACCTTC,CASMTRGALGYTF
TRBJ1-5,NA,TRBV12-2,15,NA,TGTGCAAGTCGCTGGCTGGACAGGCTCAATCAGCCCCAGCATTTT,CASRWLDRLNQPQHF